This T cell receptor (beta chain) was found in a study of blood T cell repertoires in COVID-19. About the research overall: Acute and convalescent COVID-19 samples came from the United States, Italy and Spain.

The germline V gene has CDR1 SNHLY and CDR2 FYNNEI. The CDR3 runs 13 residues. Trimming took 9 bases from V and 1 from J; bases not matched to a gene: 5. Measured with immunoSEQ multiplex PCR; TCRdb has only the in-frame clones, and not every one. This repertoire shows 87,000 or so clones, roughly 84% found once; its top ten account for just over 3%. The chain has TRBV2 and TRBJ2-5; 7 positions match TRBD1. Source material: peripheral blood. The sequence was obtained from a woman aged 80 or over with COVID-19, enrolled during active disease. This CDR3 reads CARHRGPQETQYF. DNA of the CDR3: TGTGCCAGACACAGGGGCCCCCAAGAGACCCAGTACTTC. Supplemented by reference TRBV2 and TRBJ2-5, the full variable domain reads EPEVTQTPSHQVTQMGQEVILRCVPISNHLYFYWYRQILGQKVEFLVSFYNNEISEKSEIFDDQFSVERPDGSNFTLKIRSTKLEDSAMYFCARHRGPQETQYFGPGTRLLVL.